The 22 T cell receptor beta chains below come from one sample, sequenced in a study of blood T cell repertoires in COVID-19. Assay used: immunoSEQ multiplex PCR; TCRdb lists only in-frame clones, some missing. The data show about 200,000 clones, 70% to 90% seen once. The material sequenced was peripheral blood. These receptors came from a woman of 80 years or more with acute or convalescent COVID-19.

CDR3 in amino acids: CASSLDAGPWDEQYF. The CDR3 coding sequence is TGTGCCAGCAGCTTGGATGCAGGGCCATGGGACGAGCAGTACTTC. The V and J genes are TRBV5-4 and TRBJ2-7, with D tentatively TRBD1 (5 bases). The CDR3 runs to 15 residues. Germline V gene sequence: CDR1 SGHNT, CDR2 YYREEE (reference sequence). Trimming removed 0 bases at V and 5 bases at J, with 15 bases between.

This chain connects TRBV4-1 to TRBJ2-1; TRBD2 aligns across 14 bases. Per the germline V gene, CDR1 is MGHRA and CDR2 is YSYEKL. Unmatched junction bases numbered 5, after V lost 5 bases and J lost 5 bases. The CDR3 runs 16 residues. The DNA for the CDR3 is TGCGCCAGCAGCTGGACTAGCGGGAGGTCGGACAATGAGCAGTTCTTC. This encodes CASSWTSGRSDNEQFF.

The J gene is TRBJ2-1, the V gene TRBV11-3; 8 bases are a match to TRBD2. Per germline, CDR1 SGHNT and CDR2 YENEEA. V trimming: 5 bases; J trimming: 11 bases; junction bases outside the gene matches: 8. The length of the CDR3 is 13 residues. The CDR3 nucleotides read TGTGCCAGCAGCCCGCGGCGGGAGGCCCAGCAGTTCTTC. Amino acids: CASSPRREAQQFF.

CDR3 sequence: CASSFPGYVAGVGTDTQYF. CDR3 bases: TGCGCCAGCAGCTTCCCAGGGTATGTAGCGGGAGTTGGCACAGATACGCAGTATTTT. The chain couples TRBV5-1 to TRBJ2-3; 9 positions match TRBD2. There are 19 residues in the CDR3. Trimming removed 2 bases from V and 1 base from J; junction bases left unmatched: 14. Germline values: CDR1 SGHRS, CDR2 YFSETQ. Looking up the rest from reference TRBV5-1 and TRBJ2-3 gives the full variable domain: KAGVTQTPRYLIKTRGQQVTLSCSPISGHRSVSWYQQTPGQGLQFLFEYFSETQRNKGNFPGRFSGRQFSNSRSEMNVSTLELGDSALYLCASSFPGYVAGVGTDTQYFGPGTRLTVL.

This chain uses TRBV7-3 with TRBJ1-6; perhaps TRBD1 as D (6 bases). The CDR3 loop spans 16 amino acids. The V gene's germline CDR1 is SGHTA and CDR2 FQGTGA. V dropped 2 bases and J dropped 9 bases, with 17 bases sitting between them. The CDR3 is CASSLLSHREGSPLHF. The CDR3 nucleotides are TGTGCCAGCAGCTTATTATCCCACAGGGAGGGTTCACCCCTCCACTTT. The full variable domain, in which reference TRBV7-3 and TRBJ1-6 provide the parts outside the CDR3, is GAGVSQTPSNKVTEKGKYVELRCDPISGHTALYWYRQSLGQGPEFLIYFQGTGAADDSGLPNDRFFAVRPEGSVSTLKIQRTERGDSAVYLCASSLLSHREGSPLHFGNGTRLTVT.

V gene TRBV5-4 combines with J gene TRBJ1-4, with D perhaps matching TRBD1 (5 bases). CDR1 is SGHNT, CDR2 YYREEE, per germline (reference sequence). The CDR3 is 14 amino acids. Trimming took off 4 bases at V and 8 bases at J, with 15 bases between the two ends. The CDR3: CASSLAGTYEKLFF. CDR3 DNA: TGTGCCAGCAGCCTAGCCGGGACTTACGAAAAACTGTTTTTT.

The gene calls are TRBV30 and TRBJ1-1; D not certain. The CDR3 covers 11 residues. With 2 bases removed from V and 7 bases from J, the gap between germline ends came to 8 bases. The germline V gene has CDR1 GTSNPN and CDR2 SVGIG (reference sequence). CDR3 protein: CAWSKRSEAFF. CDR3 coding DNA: TGTGCCTGGAGTAAGAGGAGTGAAGCTTTCTTT.

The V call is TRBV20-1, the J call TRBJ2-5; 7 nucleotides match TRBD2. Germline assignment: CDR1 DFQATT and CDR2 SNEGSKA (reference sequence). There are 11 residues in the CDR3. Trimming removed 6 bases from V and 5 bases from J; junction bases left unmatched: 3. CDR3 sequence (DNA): TGCAGTGCGCGGGAGTGGGAGACCCAGTACTTC. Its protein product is CSAREWETQYF.

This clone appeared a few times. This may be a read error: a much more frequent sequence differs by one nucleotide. CDR3 protein: CASSFDRGGGGRTGELFF. In DNA form, the CDR3 reads TGTGCCAGCAGCTTTGATCGTGGAGGGGGGGGCCGAACCGGGGAGCTGTTTTTT. The chain employs TRBV11-2 and TRBJ2-2; perhaps TRBD2 as D (7 bases). Germline V lookup: CDR1 SGHAT, CDR2 FQNNGV. The CDR3 runs 18 residues. V lost 3 bases to trimming and J lost 5 bases, with 22 bases between them.

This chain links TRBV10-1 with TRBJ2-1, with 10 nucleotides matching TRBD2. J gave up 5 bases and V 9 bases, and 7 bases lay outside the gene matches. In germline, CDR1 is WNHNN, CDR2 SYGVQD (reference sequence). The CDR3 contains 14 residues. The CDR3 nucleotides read TGCGCCAGGACCGGGACTAGCGCCGACAATGAGCAGTTCTTC. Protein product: CARTGTSADNEQFF.

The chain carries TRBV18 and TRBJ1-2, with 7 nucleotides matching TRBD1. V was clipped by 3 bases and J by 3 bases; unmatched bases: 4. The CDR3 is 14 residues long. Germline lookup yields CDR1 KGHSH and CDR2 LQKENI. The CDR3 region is CASSPRQGDYGYTF. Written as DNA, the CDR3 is TGTGCCAGCTCACCGCGACAGGGCGACTATGGCTACACCTTC.

For the CDR3, the DNA is TGTGCCAGCAGCTCCACGGGACAGCCTAACTATGGCTACACCTTC. Encoded protein: CASSSTGQPNYGYTF. This chain uses TRBV7-2 with TRBJ1-2; 7 bases agree with TRBD1. V was clipped by 4 bases and J by 0 bases; unmatched bases: 5. The germline V gene has CDR1 SGHTA and CDR2 FQGNSA. The CDR3 covers 15 residues.

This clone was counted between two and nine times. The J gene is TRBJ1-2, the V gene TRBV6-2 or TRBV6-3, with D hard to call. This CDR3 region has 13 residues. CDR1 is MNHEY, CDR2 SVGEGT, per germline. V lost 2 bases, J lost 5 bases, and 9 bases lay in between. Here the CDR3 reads CASSYAGGYGYTF. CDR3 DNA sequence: TGTGCCAGCAGTTACGCGGGAGGATATGGCTACACCTTC.

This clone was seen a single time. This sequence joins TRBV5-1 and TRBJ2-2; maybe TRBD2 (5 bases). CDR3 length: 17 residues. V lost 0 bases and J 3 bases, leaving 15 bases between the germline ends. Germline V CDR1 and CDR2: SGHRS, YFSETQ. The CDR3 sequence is CASSLGYSGGYTGELFF. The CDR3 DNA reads TGCGCCAGCAGCTTGGGATATTCCGGAGGATACACCGGGGAGCTGTTTTTT.

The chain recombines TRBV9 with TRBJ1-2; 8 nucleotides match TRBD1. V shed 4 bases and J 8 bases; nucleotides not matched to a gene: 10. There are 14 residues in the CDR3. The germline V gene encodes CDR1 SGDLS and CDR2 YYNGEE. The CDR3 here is CASSTPQGAGGYTF. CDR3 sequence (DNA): TGTGCCAGCAGCACACCGCAGGGGGCAGGAGGCTACACCTTC. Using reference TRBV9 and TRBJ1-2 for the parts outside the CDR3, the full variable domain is DSGVTQTPKHLITATGQRVTLRCSPRSGDLSVYWYQQSLDQGLQFLIQYYNGEERAKGNILERFSAQQFPDLHSELNLSSLELGDSALYFCASSTPQGAGGYTFGSGTRLTVV.

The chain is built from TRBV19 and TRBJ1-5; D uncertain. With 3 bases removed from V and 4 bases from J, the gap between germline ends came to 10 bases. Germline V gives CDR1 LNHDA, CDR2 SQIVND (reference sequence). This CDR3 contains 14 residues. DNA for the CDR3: TGTGCCAGTAGTATCATTCGGGGTAATCAGCCCCAGCATTTT. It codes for CASSIIRGNQPQHF. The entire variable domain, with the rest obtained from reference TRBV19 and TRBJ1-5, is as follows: DGGITQSPKYLFRKEGQNVTLSCEQNLNHDAMYWYRQDPGQGLRLIYYSQIVNDFQKGDIAEGYSVSREKKESFPLTVTSAQKNPTAFYLCASSIIRGNQPQHFGDGTRLSIL.

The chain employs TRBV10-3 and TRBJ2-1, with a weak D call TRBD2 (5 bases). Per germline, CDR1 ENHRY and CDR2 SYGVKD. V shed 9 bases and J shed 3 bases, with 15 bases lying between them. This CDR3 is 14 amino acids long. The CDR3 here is CAMSYGIGYNEQFF. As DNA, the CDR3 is TGTGCCATGAGCTACGGGATAGGCTACAATGAGCAGTTCTTC.

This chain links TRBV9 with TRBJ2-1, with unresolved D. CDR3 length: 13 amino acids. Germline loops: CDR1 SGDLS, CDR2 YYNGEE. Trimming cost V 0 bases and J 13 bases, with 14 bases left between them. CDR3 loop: CASSVVGALEQFF. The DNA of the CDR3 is TGTGCCAGCAGCGTAGTAGGAGCTCTCGAACAGTTCTTC.

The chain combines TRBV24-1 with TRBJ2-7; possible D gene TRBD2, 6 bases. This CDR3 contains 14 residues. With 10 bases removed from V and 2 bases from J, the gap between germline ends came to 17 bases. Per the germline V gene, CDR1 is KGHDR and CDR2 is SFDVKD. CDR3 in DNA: TGTGCCACTGGGTCGGCTAGCGACGCCTACGAGCAGTACTTC. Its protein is CATGSASDAYEQYF.

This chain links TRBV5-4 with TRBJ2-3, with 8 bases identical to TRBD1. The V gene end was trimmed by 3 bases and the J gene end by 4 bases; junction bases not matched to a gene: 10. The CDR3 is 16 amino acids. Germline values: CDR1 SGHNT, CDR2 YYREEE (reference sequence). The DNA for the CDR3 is TGTGCCAGCAGCTCCTTGGTCCGGACAGGGCCAGATACGCAGTATTTT. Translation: CASSSLVRTGPDTQYF. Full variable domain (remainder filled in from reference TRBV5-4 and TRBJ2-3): ETGVTQSPTHLIKTRGQQVTLRCSSQSGHNTVSWYQQALGQGPQFIFQYYREEENGRGNFPPRFSGLQFPNYSSELNVNALELDDSALYLCASSSLVRTGPDTQYFGPGTRLTVL.

The CDR3 protein is CASSAGTGYAEQYF. DNA of the CDR3: TGTGCCAGTAGCGCCGGGACAGGGTATGCCGAGCAGTACTTC. J is TRBJ2-7 and V is TRBV19; 9 bases fit TRBD1. This CDR3 is 14 amino acids long. V lost 6 bases and J lost 6; bases outside the gene matches: 9. Germline-derived CDR1 and CDR2 are LNHDA and SQIVND (reference sequence).

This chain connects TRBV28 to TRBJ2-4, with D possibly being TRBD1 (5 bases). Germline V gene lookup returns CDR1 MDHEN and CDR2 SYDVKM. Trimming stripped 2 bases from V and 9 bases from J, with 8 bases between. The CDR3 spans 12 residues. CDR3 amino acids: CASSLKGRIQYF. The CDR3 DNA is TGTGCCAGCAGTTTAAAGGGGCGCATTCAGTACTTC.